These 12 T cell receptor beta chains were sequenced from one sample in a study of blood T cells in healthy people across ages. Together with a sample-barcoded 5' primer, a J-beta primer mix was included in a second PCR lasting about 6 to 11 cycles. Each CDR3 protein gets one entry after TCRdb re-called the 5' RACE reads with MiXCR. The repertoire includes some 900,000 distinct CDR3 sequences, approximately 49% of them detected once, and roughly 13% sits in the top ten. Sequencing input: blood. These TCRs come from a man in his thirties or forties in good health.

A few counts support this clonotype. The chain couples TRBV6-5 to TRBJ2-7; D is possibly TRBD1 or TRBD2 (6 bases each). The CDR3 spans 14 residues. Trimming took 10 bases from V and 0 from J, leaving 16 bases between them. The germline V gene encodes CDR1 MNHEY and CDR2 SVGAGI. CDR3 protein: CATSGGTPSYEQYF. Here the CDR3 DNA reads TGTGCCACCTCGGGCGGGACACCCTCCTACGAGCAGTACTTC.

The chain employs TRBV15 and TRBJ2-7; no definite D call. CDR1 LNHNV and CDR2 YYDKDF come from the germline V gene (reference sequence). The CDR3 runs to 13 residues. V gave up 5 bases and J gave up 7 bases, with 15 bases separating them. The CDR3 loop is CATSRLYSNEQYF. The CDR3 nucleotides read TGTGCCACCAGCCGCCTGTATTCCAATGAGCAGTACTTC.

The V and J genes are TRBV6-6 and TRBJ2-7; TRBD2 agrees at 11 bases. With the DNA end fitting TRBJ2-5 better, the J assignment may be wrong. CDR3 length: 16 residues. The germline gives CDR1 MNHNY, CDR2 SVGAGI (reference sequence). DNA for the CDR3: TGTGCCAGCAGTTACTCGAGGACTAGCGGGCGAGAGACCCAGTACTTC. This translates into CASSYSRTSGRETQYF.

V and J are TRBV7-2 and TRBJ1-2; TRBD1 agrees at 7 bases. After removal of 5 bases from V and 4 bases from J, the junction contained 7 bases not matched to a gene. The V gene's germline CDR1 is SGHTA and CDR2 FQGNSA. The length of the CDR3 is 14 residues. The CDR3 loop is CASSAQGGGYGYTF. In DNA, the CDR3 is TGTGCCAGCAGCGCGCAGGGGGGTGGCTATGGCTACACCTTC.

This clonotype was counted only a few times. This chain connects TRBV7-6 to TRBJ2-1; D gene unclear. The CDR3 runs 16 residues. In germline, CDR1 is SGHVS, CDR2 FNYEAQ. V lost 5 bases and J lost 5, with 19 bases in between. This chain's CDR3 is CASSPRPQSRNNEQFF. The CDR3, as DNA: TGTGCCAGCAGCCCCCGGCCCCAAAGTCGCAACAATGAGCAGTTCTTC. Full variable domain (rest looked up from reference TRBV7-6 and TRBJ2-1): GAGVSQSPRYKVTKRGQDVALRCDPISGHVSLYWYRQALGQGPEFLTYFNYEAQQDKSGLPNDRFSAERPEGSISTLTIQRTEQRDSAMYRCASSPRPQSRNNEQFFGPGTRLTVL.

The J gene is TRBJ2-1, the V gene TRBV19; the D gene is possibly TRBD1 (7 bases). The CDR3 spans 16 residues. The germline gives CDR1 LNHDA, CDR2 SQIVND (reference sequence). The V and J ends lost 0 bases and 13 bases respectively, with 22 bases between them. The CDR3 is CASSIDRQGQRETQFF. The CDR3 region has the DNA TGTGCCAGTAGTATAGACCGACAGGGACAACGGGAGACCCAGTTCTTC.

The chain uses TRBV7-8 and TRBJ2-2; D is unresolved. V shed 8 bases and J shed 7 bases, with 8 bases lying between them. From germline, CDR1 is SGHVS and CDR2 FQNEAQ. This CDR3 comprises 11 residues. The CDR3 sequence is CASADFGELFF. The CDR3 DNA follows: TGTGCCAGCGCGGATTTCGGGGAGCTGTTTTTT.

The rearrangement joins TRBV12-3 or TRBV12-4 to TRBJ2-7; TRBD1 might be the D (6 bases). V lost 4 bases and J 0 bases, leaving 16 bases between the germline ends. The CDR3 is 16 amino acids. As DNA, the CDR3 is TGTGCCAGCAGTTCAGTCCCAGGGGCGAGCTCCTACGAGCAGTACTTC. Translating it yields CASSSVPGASSYEQYF.

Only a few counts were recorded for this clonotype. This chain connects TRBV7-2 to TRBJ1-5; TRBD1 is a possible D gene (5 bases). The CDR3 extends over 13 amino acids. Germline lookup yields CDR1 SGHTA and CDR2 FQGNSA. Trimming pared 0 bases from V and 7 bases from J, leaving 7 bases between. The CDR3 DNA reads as TGTGCCAGCAGCTTAGCCAGGGCCCAGCCCCAGCATTTT. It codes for CASSLARAQPQHF. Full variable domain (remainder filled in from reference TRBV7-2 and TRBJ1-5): GAGVSQSPSNKVTEKGKDVELRCDPISGHTALYWYRQSLGQGLEFLIYFQGNSAPDKSGLPSDRFSAERTGGSVSTLTIQRTQQEDSAVYLCASSLARAQPQHFGDGTRLSIL.

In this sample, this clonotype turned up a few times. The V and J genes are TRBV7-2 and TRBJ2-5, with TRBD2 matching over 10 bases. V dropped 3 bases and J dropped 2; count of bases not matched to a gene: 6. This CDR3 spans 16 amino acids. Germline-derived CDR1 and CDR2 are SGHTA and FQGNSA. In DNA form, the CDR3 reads TGTGCCAGCAGCTTGGGTAGCGGGGGGTTACAAGAGACCCAGTACTTC. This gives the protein CASSLGSGGLQETQYF.

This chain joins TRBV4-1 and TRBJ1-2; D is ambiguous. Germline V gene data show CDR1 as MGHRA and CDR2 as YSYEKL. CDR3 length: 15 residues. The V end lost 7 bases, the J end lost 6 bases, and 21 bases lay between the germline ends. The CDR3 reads CASNDLARGSNGYTF. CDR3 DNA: TGCGCCAGCAACGATCTCGCGCGCGGGTCCAATGGCTACACCTTC.

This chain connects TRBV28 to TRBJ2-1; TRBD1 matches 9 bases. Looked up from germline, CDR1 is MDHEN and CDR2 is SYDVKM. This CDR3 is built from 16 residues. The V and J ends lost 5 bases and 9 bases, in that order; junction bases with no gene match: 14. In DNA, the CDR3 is TGTGCCAGCAGTATCCGTCCGGGACAGGGTCGGGGTGAGCAGTTCTTC. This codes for CASSIRPGQGRGEQFF.